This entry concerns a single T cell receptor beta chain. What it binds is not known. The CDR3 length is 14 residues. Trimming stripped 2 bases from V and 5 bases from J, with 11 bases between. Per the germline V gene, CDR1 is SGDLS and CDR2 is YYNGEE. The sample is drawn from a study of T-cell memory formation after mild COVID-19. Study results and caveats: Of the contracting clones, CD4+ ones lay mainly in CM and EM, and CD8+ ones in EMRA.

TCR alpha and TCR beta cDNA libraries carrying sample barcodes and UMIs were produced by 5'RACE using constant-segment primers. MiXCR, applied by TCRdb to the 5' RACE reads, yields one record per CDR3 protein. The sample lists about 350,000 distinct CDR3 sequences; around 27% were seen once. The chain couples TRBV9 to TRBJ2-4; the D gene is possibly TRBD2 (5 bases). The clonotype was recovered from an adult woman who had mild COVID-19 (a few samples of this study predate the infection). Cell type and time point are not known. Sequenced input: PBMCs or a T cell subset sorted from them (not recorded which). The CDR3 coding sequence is TGTGCCAGCAGCGTTGGAGGTCGAGAAAACATTCAGTACTTC. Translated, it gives CASSVGGRENIQYF.